The rows below give T cell receptor beta chains drawn from one sample of a study of T cell changes during pregnancy in multiple sclerosis. Using immunoSEQ multiplex PCR, the repertoire was profiled, and TCRdb retains in-frame clones only, with some absent. The sample yields some 110,000 clones, 92% seen once. Source: peripheral blood, taken after pregnancy. The receptors were sampled from a female donor with multiple sclerosis, enrolled in a pregnancy study. The CDR3 runs from the conserved cysteine through the conserved F or W. Each record gives: clone size, J gene, V gene, D gene, CDR3 DNA, CDR3 protein. A D gene is named only where the DNA matches it firmly. Size is omitted from some rows. Given values are once, few, many or a class for expanded clones.

.	TRBJ1-4	TRBV9	TRBD1	TGTGCCAGCAGCCTCGGACAGGGAGGTCAGAAACTGTTTTTT	CASSLGQGGQKLFF
.	TRBJ2-3	TRBV19	.	TGTGCCAGTAGTAGCCCTCGGGACACTCGAATCACAGATACGCAGTATTTT	CASSSPRDTRITDTQYF
.	TRBJ2-7	TRBV6-1	TRBD2	TGTGCCAGCAGTGAAGCGGTGACTAGCGTAGGGCAGTACTTC	CASSEAVTSVGQYF
.	TRBJ2-7	TRBV5-1	.	TGCGCCAGCAGCTTTAGATGGGCCAGGGGATCCCACGAGCAGTACTTC	CASSFRWARGSHEQYF
.	TRBJ2-3	TRBV9	TRBD2	TGTGCCAGCAGCGGAACTAGCGGGAGCGGTACGCAGTATTTT	CASSGTSGSGTQYF
.	TRBJ2-1	TRBV27	TRBD1	TGTGCCAGCAGTTCAGCGGACAGGGTAAGGCGGAATGAGCAGTTCTTC	CASSSADRVRRNEQFF
.	TRBJ2-2	TRBV27	.	TGTGCCAGCAGTCCCCAGACAGACGGGGAGCTGTTTTTT	CASSPQTDGELFF
.	TRBJ1-2	TRBV10-3	.	TGTGCCTTGCACAGGGAAGGAAGCGGCTACACCTTC	CALHREGSGYTF
few	TRBJ1-1	TRBV5-1	TRBD1	TGCGCCAGCAGCTTGGACAGGGGAAACGCTGAAGCTTTCTTT	CASSLDRGNAEAFF
.	TRBJ2-1	TRBV2	TRBD2	TGTGCCAGCAGACTCGGACTAGCGGGATACAATGAGCAGTTCTTC	CASRLGLAGYNEQFF
.	TRBJ2-2	TRBV11-1	.	TGTGCCAGCAGTAGGGGGGGTTACGGGGAGCTGTTTTTT	CASSRGGYGELFF